The TCR beta chain described here comes from a study of a mutant IDH1 vaccine in newly diagnosed glioma. Study at large: Patients under treatment included about 60% males and about 38% females and had a mean age of around 43 years. Most patients had received both radiotherapy and temozolomide, the prior options being radiotherapy, temozolomide, or both.

The method was immunoSEQ multiplex PCR; TCRdb's version includes in-frame clones alone and lacks a portion of them. In the table there are around 60,000 clones, roughly 81% of which are singletons. Study-wide results and limits: The occurrence of vaccine-induced immune responses was seen in 93.3% of patients.

About this clone: The target antigen is unknown.

V lost 4 bases, J lost 3 bases, and 21 bases lay in between. CDR3 length: 17 amino acids. Germline values: CDR1 SGHDT, CDR2 YYEEEE. Time point described: week 35, safety follow-up. Vaccination comprised doses that each held 300 ug of mutant IDH1 20-mer peptide, plus topical imiquimod. Patients came in for eight vaccinations, in weeks 1, 3, 5, 7, 11, 15, 19 and 23. V is TRBV5-6 and J is TRBJ2-3; D gene unclear. The receptor was derived from a man aged 40-49 years with glioma. Sequenced here: PBMCs, sampled from a glioma patient whose treatment included an IDH1 peptide vaccine. The DNA of the CDR3 is TGTGCCAGCAGCCCCATCTCACCGATCGATGGGACAGATACGCAGTATTTT. This translates into CASSPISPIDGTDTQYF.